This TCR beta chain was observed in a study of blood T cell repertoires in COVID-19. This CDR3 is built from 14 residues. Looked up from germline, CDR1 is MGHRA and CDR2 is YSYEKL. Trimming left V 0 bases short and J 15 bases short, with 18 bases between. Libraries were prepared by immunoSEQ multiplex PCR; TCRdb keeps only in-frame clonotypes and omits some of them. The data contain around 400,000 clones, roughly 90% of them singletons. The sample taken for sequencing was PBMCs or T cells enriched from blood (not recorded which). The TCR sequence derives from a woman aged 18-35 years who had been exposed to COVID-19. The gene calls are TRBV4-1 and TRBJ2-1, with D perhaps matching TRBD2 (6 bases). As DNA, the CDR3 is TGCGCCAGCAGCCAAGAACTAGCTCTACTTCCTCGGTTCTTC. It translates to CASSQELALLPRFF.